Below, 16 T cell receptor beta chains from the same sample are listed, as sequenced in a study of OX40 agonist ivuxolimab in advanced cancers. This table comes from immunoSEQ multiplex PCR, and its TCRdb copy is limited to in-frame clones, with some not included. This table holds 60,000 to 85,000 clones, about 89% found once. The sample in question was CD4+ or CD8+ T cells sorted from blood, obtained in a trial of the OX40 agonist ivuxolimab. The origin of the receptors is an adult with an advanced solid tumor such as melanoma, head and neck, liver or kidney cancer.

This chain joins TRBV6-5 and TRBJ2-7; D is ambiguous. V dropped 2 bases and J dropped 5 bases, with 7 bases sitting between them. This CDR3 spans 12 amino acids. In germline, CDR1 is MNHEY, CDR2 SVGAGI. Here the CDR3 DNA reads TGTGCCAGCAGTTACGTGGGAAACGAGCAGTACTTC. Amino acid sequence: CASSYVGNEQYF.

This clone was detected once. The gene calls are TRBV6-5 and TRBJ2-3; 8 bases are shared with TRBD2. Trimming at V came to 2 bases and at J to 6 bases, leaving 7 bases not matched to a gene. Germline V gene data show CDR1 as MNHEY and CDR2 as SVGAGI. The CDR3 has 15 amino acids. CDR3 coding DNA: TGTGCCAGCAGTTACCGTAGCGGGATATCGGATACGCAGTATTTT. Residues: CASSYRSGISDTQYF.

The CDR3 reads CASNPQGAGEAFF. The CDR3 DNA reads as TGTGCCAGCAACCCACAGGGGGCAGGTGAAGCTTTCTTT. The chain recombines TRBV11-3 with TRBJ1-1; TRBD1 matches at 9 bases. Losses at the gene ends were 7 bases for V and 7 bases for J; bases not matched to a gene: 7. The germline V gene encodes CDR1 SGHNT and CDR2 YENEEA. This CDR3 is 13 amino acids long. Combining the CDR3 with reference TRBV11-3 and TRBJ1-1 gives the whole variable domain EAGVVQSPRYKIIEKKQPVAFWCNPISGHNTLYWYLQNLGQGPELLIRYENEEAVDDSQLPKDRFSAERLKGVDSTLKIQPAELGDSAVYLCASNPQGAGEAFFGQGTRLTVV.

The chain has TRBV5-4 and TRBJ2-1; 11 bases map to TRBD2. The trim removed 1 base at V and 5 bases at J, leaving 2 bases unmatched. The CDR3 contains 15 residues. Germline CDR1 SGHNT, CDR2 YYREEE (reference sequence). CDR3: CASSLLAGGNNEQFF. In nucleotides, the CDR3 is TGTGCCAGCAGCTTGCTAGCGGGAGGAAACAATGAGCAGTTCTTC.

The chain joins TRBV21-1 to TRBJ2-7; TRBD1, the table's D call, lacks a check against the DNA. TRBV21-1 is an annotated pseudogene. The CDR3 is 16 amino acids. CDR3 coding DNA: TGTGCCAGCAGCAAAGCCCCGGGACAGGGGGCGCCTGAGCAGTACTTC. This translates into CASSKAPGQGAPEQYF.

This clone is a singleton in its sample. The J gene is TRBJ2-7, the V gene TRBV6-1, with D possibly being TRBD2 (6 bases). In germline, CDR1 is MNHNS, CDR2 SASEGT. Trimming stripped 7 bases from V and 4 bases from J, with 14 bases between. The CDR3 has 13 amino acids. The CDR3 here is CASTAGTEYEQYF. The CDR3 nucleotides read TGTGCCAGCACTGCGGGAACAGAGTACGAGCAGTACTTC.

Here the CDR3 DNA reads TGCGCCAGCAGTGCCCCGGGACAGGGTACGAACGAGCAGTACTTC. As protein: CASSAPGQGTNEQYF. This rearrangement joins TRBV10-2 to TRBJ2-7; TRBD1 aligns across 9 bases. This CDR3 spans 15 amino acids. Germline trimming cut 4 bases from V and 5 bases from J; bases unmatched to any gene: 9. CDR1 is WSHSY, CDR2 SAAADI, per germline.

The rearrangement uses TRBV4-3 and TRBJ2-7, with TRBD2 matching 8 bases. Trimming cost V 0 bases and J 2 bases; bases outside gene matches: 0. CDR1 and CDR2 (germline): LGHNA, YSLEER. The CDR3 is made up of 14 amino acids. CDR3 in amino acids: CASSQDGRAYEQYF. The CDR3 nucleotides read TGCGCCAGCAGCCAAGACGGGAGGGCCTACGAGCAGTACTTC.

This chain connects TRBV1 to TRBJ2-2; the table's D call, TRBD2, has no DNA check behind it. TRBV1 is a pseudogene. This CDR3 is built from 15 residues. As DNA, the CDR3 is TGCACCAGCAGCCAAGATCGAGGAGGCACCGGGGAGCTGTTTTTT. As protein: CTSSQDRGGTGELFF.

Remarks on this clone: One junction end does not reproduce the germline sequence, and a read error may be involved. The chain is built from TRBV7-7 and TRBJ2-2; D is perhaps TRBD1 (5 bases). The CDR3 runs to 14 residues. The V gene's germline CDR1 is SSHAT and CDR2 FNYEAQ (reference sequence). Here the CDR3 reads CASSLGVSTGELFF. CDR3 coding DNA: TGTGCTAGCAGCTTAGGGGTGAGCACCGGGGAGCTGTTTTTT.

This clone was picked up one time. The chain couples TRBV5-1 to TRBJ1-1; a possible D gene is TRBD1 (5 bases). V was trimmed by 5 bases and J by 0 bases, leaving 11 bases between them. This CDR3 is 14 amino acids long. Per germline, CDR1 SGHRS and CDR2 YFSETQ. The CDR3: CASRVGQLNTEAFF. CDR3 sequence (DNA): TGCGCCAGCAGAGTGGGGCAGCTGAACACTGAAGCTTTCTTT.

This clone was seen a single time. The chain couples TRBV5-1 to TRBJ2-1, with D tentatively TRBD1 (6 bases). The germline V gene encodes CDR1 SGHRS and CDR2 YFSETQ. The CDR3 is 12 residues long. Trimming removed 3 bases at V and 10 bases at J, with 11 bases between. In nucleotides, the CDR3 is TGCGCCAGCAGCTCAGGGGTACGCGAGCAGTTCTTC. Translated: CASSSGVREQFF.

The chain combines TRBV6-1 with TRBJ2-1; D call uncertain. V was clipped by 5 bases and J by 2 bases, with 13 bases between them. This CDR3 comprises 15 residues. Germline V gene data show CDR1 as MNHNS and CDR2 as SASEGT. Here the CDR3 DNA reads TGTGCCAGCAGTAGGGAAGGACCCCCCTACAATGAGCAGTTCTTC. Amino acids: CASSREGPPYNEQFF.

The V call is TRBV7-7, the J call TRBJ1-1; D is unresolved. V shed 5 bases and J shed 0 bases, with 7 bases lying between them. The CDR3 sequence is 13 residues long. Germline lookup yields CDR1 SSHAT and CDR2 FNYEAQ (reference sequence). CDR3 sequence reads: CASSHTVNTEAFF. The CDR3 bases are TGTGCCAGCAGCCATACGGTGAACACTGAAGCTTTCTTT.

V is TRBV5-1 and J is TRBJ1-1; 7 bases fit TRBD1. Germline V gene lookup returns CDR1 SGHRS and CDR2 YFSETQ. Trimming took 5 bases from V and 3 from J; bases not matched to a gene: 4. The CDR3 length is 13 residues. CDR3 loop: CASRYTGDTEAFF. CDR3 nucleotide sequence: TGCGCCAGCAGGTACACAGGGGACACTGAAGCTTTCTTT.

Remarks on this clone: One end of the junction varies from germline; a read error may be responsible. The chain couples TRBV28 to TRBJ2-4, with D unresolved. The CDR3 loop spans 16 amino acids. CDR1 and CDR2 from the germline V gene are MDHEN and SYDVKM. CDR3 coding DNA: TGTGCCAGCAGTTTAACTGGTTCTATAGCCGAAAACATTCAGTACTTC. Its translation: CASSLTGSIAENIQYF.